The TCR beta chain described here comes from a study of stem cell transplantation in POMP-related autoinflammatory disease. V shed 1 base, J shed 4 bases, and the junction held 0 bases outside the gene matches. CDR1 and CDR2 from the germline V gene are SEHNR and FQNEAQ (reference sequence). The CDR3 extends over 14 amino acids. Clones were read by immunoSEQ multiplex PCR, and TCRdb kept only the in-frame ones, dropping some. The data contain about 32,000 clones, 85% to 90% of them seen just once; the ten biggest clones take up approximately 0.72%. The clonotype was recovered from a human donor with POMP-related autoinflammation and immune dysregulation (PRAID). The specimen comprised CD4+ T cells from PBMCs, sampled before stem cell transplantation. V gene TRBV7-9 combines with J gene TRBJ2-2, with 7 bases identical to TRBD1. CDR3 sequence reads: CASSLDRGTGELFF. For the CDR3, the DNA is TGTGCCAGCAGCTTAGACAGGGGCACCGGGGAGCTGTTTTTT.